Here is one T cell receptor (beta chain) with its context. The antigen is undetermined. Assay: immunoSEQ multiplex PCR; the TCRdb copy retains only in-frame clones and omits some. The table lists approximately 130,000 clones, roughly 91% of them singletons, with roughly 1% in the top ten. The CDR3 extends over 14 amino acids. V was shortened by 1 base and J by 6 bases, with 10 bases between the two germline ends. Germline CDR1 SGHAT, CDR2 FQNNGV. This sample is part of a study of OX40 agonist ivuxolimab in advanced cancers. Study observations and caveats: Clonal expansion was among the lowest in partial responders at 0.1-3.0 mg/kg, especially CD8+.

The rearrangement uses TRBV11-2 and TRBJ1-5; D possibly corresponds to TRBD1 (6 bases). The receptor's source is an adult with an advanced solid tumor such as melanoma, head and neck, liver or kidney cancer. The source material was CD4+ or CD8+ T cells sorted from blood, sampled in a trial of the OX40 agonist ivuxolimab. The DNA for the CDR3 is TGTGCCAGCAGCTTAGTAACAGGGAGTCAGCCCCAGCATTTT. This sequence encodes CASSLVTGSQPQHF.